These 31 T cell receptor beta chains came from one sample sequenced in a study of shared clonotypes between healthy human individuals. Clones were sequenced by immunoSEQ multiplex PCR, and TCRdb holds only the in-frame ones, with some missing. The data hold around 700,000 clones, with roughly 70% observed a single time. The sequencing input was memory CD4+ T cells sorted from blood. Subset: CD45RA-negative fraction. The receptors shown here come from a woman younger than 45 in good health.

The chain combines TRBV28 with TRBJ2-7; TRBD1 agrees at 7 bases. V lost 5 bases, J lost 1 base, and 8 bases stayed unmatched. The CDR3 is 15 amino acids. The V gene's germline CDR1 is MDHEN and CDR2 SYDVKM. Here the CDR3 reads CASSPTGTASYEQYF. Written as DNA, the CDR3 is TGTGCCAGCAGTCCAACCGGGACAGCTTCCTACGAGCAGTACTTC.

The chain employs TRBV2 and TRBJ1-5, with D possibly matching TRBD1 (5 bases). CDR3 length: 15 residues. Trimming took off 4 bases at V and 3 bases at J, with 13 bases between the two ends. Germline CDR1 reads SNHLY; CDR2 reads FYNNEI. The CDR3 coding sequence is TGTGCCAGCAGTGCGTGGGGCGCGGACAATCAGCCCCAGCATTTT. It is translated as CASSAWGADNQPQHF.

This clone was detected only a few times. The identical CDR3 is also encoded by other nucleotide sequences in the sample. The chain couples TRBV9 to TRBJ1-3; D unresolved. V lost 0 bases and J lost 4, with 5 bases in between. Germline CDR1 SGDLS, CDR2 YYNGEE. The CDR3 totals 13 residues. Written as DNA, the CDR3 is TGTGCCAGCAGCGTAGACGGGGGAAACACCATATATTTT. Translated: CASSVDGGNTIYF.

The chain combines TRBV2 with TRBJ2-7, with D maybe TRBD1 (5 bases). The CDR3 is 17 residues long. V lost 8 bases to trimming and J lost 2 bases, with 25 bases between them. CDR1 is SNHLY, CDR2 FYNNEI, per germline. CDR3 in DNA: TGTGCCAGCCTACCCCCCACAGGTTCCTATAACACCTACGAGCAGTACTTC. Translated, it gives CASLPPTGSYNTYEQYF.

CDR3 region: CASTKGKYSGANVLTF. The CDR3, as DNA: TGTGCCAGTACGAAAGGGAAATACTCTGGGGCCAACGTCCTGACTTTC. This sequence joins TRBV19 and TRBJ2-6; D is unclear. CDR1 and CDR2 from the germline V gene are LNHDA and SQIVND (reference sequence). The CDR3 is 16 residues long. Trimming cost V 7 bases and J 0 bases, with 13 bases left between them.

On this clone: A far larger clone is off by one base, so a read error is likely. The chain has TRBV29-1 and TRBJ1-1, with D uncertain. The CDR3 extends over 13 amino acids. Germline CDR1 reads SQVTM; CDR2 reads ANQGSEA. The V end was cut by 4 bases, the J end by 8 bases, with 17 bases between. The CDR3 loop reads CSVASVAEAEAFF. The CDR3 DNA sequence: TGCAGCGTTGCGAGCGTGGCGGAGGCCGAAGCTTTCTTT.

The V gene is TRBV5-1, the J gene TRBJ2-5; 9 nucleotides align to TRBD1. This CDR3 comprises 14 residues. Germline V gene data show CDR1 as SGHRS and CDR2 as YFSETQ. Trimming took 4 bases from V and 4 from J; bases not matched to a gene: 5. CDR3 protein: CASSGDRVAETQYF. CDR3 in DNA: TGCGCCAGCAGCGGGGACAGGGTGGCAGAGACCCAGTACTTC.

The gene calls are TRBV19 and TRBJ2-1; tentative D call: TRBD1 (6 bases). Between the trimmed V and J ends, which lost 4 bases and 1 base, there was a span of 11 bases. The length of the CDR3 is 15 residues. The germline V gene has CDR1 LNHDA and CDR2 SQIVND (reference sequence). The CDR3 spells CASSRLGASYNEQFF. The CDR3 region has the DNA TGTGCCAGTAGTAGACTGGGGGCTTCCTACAATGAGCAGTTCTTC. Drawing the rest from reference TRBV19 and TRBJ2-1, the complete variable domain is DGGITQSPKYLFRKEGQNVTLSCEQNLNHDAMYWYRQDPGQGLRLIYYSQIVNDFQKGDIAEGYSVSREKKESFPLTVTSAQKNPTAFYLCASSRLGASYNEQFFGPGTRLTVL.

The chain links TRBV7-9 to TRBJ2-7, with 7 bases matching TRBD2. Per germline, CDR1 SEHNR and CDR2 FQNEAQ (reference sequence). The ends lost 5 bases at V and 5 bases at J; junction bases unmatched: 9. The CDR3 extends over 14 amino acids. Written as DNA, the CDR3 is TGTGCCAGCAGCAACACCGGGACTATTCACGAGCAGTACTTC. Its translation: CASSNTGTIHEQYF.

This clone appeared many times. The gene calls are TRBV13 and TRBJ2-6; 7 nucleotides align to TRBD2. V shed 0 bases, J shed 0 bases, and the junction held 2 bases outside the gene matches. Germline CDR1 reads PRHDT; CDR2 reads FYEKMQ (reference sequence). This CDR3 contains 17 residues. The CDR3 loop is CASSLGGRASGANVLTF. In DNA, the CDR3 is TGTGCCAGCAGCTTAGGGGGGAGGGCCTCTGGGGCCAACGTCCTGACTTTC.

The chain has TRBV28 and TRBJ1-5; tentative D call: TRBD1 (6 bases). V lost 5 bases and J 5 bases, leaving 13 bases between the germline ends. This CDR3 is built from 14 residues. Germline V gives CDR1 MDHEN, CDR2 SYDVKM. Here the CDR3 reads CASSAQTGHQPQHF. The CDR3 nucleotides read TGTGCCAGCAGTGCTCAGACAGGTCATCAGCCCCAGCATTTT.

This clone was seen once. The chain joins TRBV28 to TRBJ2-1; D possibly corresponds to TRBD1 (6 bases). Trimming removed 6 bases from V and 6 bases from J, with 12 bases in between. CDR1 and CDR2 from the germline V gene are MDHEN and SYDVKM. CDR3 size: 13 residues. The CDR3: CASSPDSSNEQFF. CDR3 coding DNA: TGTGCCAGCAGCCCGGACAGTAGCAATGAGCAGTTCTTC.

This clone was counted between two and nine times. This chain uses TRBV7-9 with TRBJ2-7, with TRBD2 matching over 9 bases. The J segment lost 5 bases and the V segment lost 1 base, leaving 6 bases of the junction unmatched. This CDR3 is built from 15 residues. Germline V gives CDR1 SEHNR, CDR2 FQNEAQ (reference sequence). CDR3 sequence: CASSLGAGGFDEQYF. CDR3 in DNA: TGTGCCAGCAGCTTAGGGGCGGGAGGGTTCGACGAGCAGTACTTC.

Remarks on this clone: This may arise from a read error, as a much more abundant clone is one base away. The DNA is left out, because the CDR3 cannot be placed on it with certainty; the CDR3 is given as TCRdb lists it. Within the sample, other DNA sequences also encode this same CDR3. This CDR3 reads CASSFGEGSAYEQYF. V gene TRBV5-4 combines with J gene TRBJ2-7; the D call TRBD2 from the table was never checked on the DNA. The germline V gene has CDR1 SGHNT and CDR2 YYREEE (reference sequence). The CDR3 adds up to 15 amino acids, both ends counted.

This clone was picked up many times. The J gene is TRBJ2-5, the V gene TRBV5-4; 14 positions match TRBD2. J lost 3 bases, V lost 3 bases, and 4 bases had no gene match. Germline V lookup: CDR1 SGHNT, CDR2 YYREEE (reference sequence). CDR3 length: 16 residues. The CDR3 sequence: CASSSPTSGREETQYF. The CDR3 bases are TGTGCCAGCAGCTCCCCGACTAGCGGGAGGGAAGAGACCCAGTACTTC.

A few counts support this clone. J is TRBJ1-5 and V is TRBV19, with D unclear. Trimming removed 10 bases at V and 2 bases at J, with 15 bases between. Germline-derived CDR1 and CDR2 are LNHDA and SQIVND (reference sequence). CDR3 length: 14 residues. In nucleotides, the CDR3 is TGTGCCACCCGCTCCCCGTGGGGCAATCAGCCCCAGCATTTT. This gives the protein CATRSPWGNQPQHF.

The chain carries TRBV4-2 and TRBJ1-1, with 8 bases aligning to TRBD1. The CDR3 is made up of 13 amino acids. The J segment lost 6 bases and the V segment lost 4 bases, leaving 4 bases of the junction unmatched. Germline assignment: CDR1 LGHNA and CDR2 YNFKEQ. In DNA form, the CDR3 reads TGTGCCAGCAGCCTCCGGGACAGGCCTGAAGCTTTCTTT. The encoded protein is CASSLRDRPEAFF.

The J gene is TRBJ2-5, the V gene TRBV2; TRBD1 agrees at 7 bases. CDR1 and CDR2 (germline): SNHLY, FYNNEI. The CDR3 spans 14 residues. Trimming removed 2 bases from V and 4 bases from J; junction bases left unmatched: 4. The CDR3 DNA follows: TGTGCCAGCAGTGAAATCGACAGGGTAGAGACCCAGTACTTC. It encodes CASSEIDRVETQYF.

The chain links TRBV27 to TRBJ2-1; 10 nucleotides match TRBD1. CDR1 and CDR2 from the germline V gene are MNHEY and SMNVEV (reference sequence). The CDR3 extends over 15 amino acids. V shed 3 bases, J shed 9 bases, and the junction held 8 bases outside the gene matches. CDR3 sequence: CASSFWGQGSAEQFF. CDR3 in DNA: TGTGCCAGCAGTTTTTGGGGACAGGGGAGCGCTGAGCAGTTCTTC.

The CDR3 sequence: CASSHITGRGAFF. CDR3 in DNA: TGTGCCAGCAGCCACATAACAGGGAGGGGAGCTTTCTTT. The V call is TRBV14, the J call TRBJ1-1, with D tentatively TRBD1 (6 bases). The germline CDR1 and CDR2 sequences are SGHDN and FVKESK. CDR3 length: 13 residues. V dropped 3 bases and J dropped 10 bases, with 15 bases sitting between them.

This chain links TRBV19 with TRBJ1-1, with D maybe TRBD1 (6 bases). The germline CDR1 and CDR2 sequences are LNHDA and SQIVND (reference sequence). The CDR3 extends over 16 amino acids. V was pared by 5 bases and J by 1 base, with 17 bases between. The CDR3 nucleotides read TGTGCCAGTAGTCCGAGAGTCTGGACAGCGAACACTGAAGCTTTCTTT. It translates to CASSPRVWTANTEAFF.

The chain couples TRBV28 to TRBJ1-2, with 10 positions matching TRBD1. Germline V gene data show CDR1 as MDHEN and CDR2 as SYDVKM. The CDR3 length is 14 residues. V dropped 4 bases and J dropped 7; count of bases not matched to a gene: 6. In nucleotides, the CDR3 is TGTGCCAGCAGTTACTACCGGGACAGGGGTGGCTACACCTTC. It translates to CASSYYRDRGGYTF.

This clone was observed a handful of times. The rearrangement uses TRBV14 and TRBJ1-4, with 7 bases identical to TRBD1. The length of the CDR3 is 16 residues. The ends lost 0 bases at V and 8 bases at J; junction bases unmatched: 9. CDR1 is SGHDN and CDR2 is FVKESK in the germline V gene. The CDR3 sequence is CASSQDPTGRREKLFF. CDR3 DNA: TGTGCCAGCAGCCAAGATCCGACAGGGAGAAGAGAAAAACTGTTTTTT. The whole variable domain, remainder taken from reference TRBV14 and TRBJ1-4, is EAGVTQFPSHSVIEKGQTVTLRCDPISGHDNLYWYRRVMGKEIKFLLHFVKESKQDESGMPNNRFLAERTGGTYSTLKVQPAELEDSGVYFCASSQDPTGRREKLFFGSGTQLSVL.

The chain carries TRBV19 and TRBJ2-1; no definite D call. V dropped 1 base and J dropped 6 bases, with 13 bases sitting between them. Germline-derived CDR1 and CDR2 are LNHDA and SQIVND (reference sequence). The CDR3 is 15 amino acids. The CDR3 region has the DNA TGTGCCAGTAGTATAGGACCTATTTGGAGCAATGAGCAGTTCTTC. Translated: CASSIGPIWSNEQFF.

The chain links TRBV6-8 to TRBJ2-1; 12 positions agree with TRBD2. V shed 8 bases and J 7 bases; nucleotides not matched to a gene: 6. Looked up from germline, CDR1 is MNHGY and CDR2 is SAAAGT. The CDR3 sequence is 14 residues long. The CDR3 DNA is TGTGCCAGCCGGACTAGCGGGATTGGTAATGAGCAGTTCTTC. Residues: CASRTSGIGNEQFF.

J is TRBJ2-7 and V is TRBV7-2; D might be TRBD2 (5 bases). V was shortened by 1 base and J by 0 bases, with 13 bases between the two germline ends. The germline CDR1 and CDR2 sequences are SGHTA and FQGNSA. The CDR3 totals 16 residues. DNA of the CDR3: TGTGCCAGCAGCTTAGTTGCGACTGGGAGCTCCTACGAGCAGTACTTC. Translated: CASSLVATGSSYEQYF.

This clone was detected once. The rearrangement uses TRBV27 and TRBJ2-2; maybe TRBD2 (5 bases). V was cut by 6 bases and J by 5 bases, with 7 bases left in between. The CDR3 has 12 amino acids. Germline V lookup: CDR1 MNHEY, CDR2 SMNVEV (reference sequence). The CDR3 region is CASRPGTGELFF. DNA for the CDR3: TGTGCCAGCAGACCGGGGACCGGGGAGCTGTTTTTT.

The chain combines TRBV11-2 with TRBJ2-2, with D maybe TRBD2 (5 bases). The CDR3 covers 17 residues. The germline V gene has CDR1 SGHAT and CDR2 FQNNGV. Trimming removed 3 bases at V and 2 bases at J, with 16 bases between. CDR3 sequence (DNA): TGTGCCAGCAGCTTTAGAGGGCCCCTATCTAACACCGGGGAGCTGTTTTTT. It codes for CASSFRGPLSNTGELFF.

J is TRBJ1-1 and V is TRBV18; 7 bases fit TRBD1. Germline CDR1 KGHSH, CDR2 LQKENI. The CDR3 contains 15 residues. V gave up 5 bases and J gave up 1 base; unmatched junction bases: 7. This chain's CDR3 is CASSTGATGNTEAFF. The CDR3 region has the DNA TGTGCCAGCTCAACAGGGGCGACAGGGAACACTGAAGCTTTCTTT. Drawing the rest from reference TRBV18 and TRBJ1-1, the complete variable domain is NAGVMQNPRHLVRRRGQEARLRCSPMKGHSHVYWYRQLPEEGLKFMVYLQKENIIDESGMPKERFSAEFPKEGPSILRIQQVVRGDSAAYFCASSTGATGNTEAFFGQGTRLTVV.

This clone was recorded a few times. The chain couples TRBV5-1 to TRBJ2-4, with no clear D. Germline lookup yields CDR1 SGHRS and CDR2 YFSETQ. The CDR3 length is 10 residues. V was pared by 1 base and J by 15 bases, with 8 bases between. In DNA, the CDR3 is TGCGCCAGCAGCTTGAGTAACGGGTACTTC. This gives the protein CASSLSNGYF.

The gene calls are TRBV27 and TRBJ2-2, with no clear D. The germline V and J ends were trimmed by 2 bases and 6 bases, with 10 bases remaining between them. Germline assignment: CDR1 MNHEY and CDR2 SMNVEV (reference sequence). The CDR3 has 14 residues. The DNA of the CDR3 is TGTGCCAGCAGTTTACTAAGTTGGTCCGGGGAGCTGTTTTTT. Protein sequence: CASSLLSWSGELFF.